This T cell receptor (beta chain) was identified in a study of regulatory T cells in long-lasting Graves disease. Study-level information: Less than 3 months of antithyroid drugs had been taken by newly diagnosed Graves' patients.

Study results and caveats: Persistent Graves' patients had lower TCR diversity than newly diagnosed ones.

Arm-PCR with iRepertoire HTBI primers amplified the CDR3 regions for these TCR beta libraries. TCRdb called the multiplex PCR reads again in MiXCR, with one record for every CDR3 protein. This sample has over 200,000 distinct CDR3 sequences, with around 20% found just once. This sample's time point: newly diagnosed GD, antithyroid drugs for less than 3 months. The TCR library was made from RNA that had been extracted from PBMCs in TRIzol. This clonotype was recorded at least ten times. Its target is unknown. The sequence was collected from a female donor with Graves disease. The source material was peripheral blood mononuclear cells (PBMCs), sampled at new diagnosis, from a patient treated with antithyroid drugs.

This CDR3 is CASEGDTQYF. CDR3 nucleotide sequence: TGTGCCAGTGAAGGGGATACGCAGTATTTT. The rearrangement joins TRBV19 to TRBJ2-3; D ambiguous. Trimming stripped 8 bases from V and 6 bases from J, with 6 bases between. Germline assignment: CDR1 LNHDA and CDR2 SQIVND (reference sequence). This CDR3 comprises 10 residues. Combining the CDR3 with reference TRBV19 and TRBJ2-3 gives the whole variable domain DGGITQSPKYLFRKEGQNVTLSCEQNLNHDAMYWYRQDPGQGLRLIYYSQIVNDFQKGDIAEGYSVSREKKESFPLTVTSAQKNPTAFYLCASEGDTQYFGPGTRLTVL.